One and the same sample provided the 23 T cell receptor beta chains below, sequenced in a study of beta chain features in type 1 diabetes. Expressed TCRB transcripts got sequenced, as all isolated RNA was reverse transcribed. Sequencing was performed with immunoSEQ multiplex PCR; in TCRdb, only in-frame clones are kept and a portion is missing. The data contain a few hundred thousand clones, approximately 15% of them singletons. Their antigens are not known. Study conclusions and caveats: For Type 1 diabetes patients, all four CD4+ subsets carried TCRB CDR3s that were moderately but significantly shorter.

Sequencing input: naive CD4+ T cells from blood. The receptors were sampled from a man under 40 with type 1 diabetes.

J is TRBJ2-5 and V is TRBV11-2; TRBD2 is a possible D gene (6 bases). Per germline, CDR1 SGHAT and CDR2 FQNNGV. V was cut by 7 bases and J by 5 bases, with 23 bases left in between. This CDR3 comprises 16 residues. This CDR3 reads CASTLDGLGGIETQYF. CDR3 nucleotide sequence: TGTGCCAGCACCCTAGATGGCTTGGGCGGGATTGAGACCCAGTACTTC.

J is TRBJ1-2 and V is TRBV7-9; D not certain. CDR1 SEHNR and CDR2 FQNEAQ come from the germline V gene (reference sequence). The V end was cut by 6 bases, the J end by 4 bases, with 9 bases between. The CDR3 sequence is 12 residues long. The CDR3 DNA reads TGTGCCAGCAGTACAAACACCTATGGCTACACCTTC. Its protein is CASSTNTYGYTF.

This clone came up a few times. The CDR3 coding sequence is TGCGCCAGCAGCTTGGTTACTAGCGGGTCTACCTACAATGAGCAGTTCTTC. Translated: CASSLVTSGSTYNEQFF. This chain connects TRBV5-1 to TRBJ2-1; TRBD2 matches at 9 bases. Germline values: CDR1 SGHRS, CDR2 YFSETQ. CDR3 length: 17 residues. Trimming removed 0 bases from V and 2 bases from J; junction bases left unmatched: 6.

The rearrangement joins TRBV4-2 to TRBJ2-1; 7 nucleotides match TRBD2. The CDR3 covers 16 residues. The J segment lost 2 bases and the V segment lost 2 bases, leaving 6 bases of the junction unmatched. From germline, CDR1 is LGHNA and CDR2 YNFKEQ. The CDR3: CASSQLGGSTYNEQFF. The DNA of the CDR3 is TGTGCCAGCAGCCAACTGGGGGGGAGCACCTACAATGAGCAGTTCTTC.

The chain couples TRBV30 to TRBJ1-2; D is ambiguous. The germline V gene has CDR1 GTSNPN and CDR2 SVGIG (reference sequence). V was clipped by 2 bases and J by 4 bases, with 8 bases between them. The length of the CDR3 is 12 residues. This chain's CDR3 is CAWSREVYGYTF. CDR3 coding DNA: TGTGCCTGGAGTCGGGAGGTCTATGGCTACACCTTC.

This clone appeared a few times. The chain links TRBV19 to TRBJ1-2, with 7 bases identical to TRBD1. This CDR3 contains 15 residues. Germline V CDR1 and CDR2: LNHDA, SQIVND (reference sequence). V lost 1 base and J lost 2; bases outside the gene matches: 4. Here the CDR3 DNA reads TGTGCCAGTAGTATAGGACAGGGCATGAACTATGGCTACACCTTC. Amino acid sequence: CASSIGQGMNYGYTF.

The sample holds a few counts of this clone. The gene calls are TRBV18 and TRBJ2-7; D unresolved. Germline V gene sequence: CDR1 KGHSH, CDR2 LQKENI. The CDR3 is 14 residues long. V was shortened by 2 bases and J by 0 bases, with 8 bases between the two germline ends. The CDR3 reads CASSPDRSSYEQYF. The DNA of the CDR3 is TGTGCCAGCTCACCAGACCGGAGCTCCTACGAGCAGTACTTC. The whole variable domain, filled in from reference TRBV18 and TRBJ2-7, reads NAGVMQNPRHLVRRRGQEARLRCSPMKGHSHVYWYRQLPEEGLKFMVYLQKENIIDESGMPKERFSAEFPKEGPSILRIQQVVRGDSAAYFCASSPDRSSYEQYFGPGTRLTVT.

This clone was picked up a small number of times. The chain links TRBV11-3 to TRBJ2-6; 7 bases align to TRBD1. The V and J ends lost 5 bases and 4 bases, in that order; junction bases with no gene match: 5. This CDR3 is built from 15 residues. Germline V gives CDR1 SGHNT, CDR2 YENEEA. This CDR3 reads CASSRTGAGANVLTF. The DNA of the CDR3 is TGTGCCAGCAGCAGAACAGGGGCAGGGGCCAACGTCCTGACTTTC.

This clone was seen only a few times. This chain connects TRBV4-1 to TRBJ2-5, with D tentatively TRBD1 (6 bases). V was shortened by 4 bases and J by 2 bases, with 11 bases between the two germline ends. CDR3 length: 14 amino acids. Germline-derived CDR1 and CDR2 are MGHRA and YSYEKL. CDR3 region: CASSRNTGQETQYF. The DNA for the CDR3 is TGCGCCAGCAGCCGCAATACAGGGCAAGAGACCCAGTACTTC.

The chain combines TRBV19 with TRBJ2-7, with D uncertain. Deletions cut 1 base from V and 3 bases from J, with 4 bases between. The CDR3 extends over 12 amino acids. Germline V gene data show CDR1 as LNHDA and CDR2 as SQIVND (reference sequence). The CDR3 is CASSIGGYEQYF. The CDR3 bases are TGTGCCAGTAGTATAGGAGGCTACGAGCAGTACTTC.

The rearrangement links TRBV6-1 to TRBJ2-7; 11 nucleotides agree with TRBD1. This CDR3 comprises 14 residues. Looked up from germline, CDR1 is MNHNS and CDR2 is SASEGT. The V and J ends lost 7 bases and 4 bases, in that order; junction bases with no gene match: 6. CDR3 nucleotide sequence: TGTGCCAGCACTTTGGACAGGGGGCGATACGAGCAGTACTTC. Translated: CASTLDRGRYEQYF.

This clone was found a few times. The genes are TRBV7-2 and TRBJ2-5, with D possibly being TRBD2 (6 bases). V lost 3 bases, J lost 5 bases, and 10 bases lay in between. The V gene's germline CDR1 is SGHTA and CDR2 FQGNSA. CDR3 size: 13 residues. In DNA, the CDR3 is TGTGCCAGCAGCTTTGCGAGCGGGGAGACCCAGTACTTC. Protein sequence: CASSFASGETQYF.

This chain joins TRBV29-1 and TRBJ2-1, with D perhaps TRBD2 (5 bases). With 5 bases removed from V and 6 bases from J, the gap between germline ends came to 20 bases. Germline V CDR1 and CDR2: SQVTM, ANQGSEA. This CDR3 is built from 15 residues. CDR3 residues: CSVSRPLRRSNEQFF. The CDR3 bases are TGCAGCGTTTCTCGCCCTCTCCGGAGGTCCAATGAGCAGTTCTTC.

The chain recombines TRBV19 with TRBJ2-2, with 9 bases aligning to TRBD2. This CDR3 has 13 amino acids. Germline loops: CDR1 LNHDA, CDR2 SQIVND (reference sequence). V shed 9 bases and J 7 bases; nucleotides not matched to a gene: 6. This chain's CDR3 is CASSGGPGGELFF. CDR3 nucleotide sequence: TGTGCCAGCAGCGGGGGGCCGGGCGGGGAGCTGTTTTTT.

This clone was detected only a few times. The genes are TRBV5-6 and TRBJ1-2; D is unclear. The CDR3 covers 13 residues. Trimming took off 3 bases at V and 11 bases at J, with 17 bases between the two ends. In germline, CDR1 is SGHDT, CDR2 YYEEEE. The CDR3 nucleotides are TGTGCCAGCAGCTGGAGCAGCCCTTCGCTTTACACCTTC. This translates into CASSWSSPSLYTF.

The DNA of the CDR3 is TGTGCCAGCAGCTGGGGGACAGGGGGCCCTAGCTCCTACGAGCAGTACTTC. It codes for CASSWGTGGPSSYEQYF. This chain links TRBV5-4 with TRBJ2-7; 12 bases map to TRBD1. This CDR3 region has 17 residues. CDR1 SGHNT and CDR2 YYREEE come from the germline V gene (reference sequence). With 3 bases clipped from V and 0 bases from J, the junction kept 7 bases outside the gene matches.

J is TRBJ2-7 and V is TRBV28, with a tentative D call TRBD1 (6 bases). Trimming left V 10 bases short and J 2 bases short, with 15 bases between. Germline assignment: CDR1 MDHEN and CDR2 SYDVKM. This CDR3 spans 13 amino acids. CDR3 amino acids: CATASGQTYEQYF. CDR3 nucleotides: TGTGCCACCGCCAGCGGACAGACCTACGAGCAGTACTTC.

The V call is TRBV2, the J call TRBJ1-3; no firm D call. Trimming pared 4 bases from V and 0 bases from J, leaving 4 bases between. Germline CDR1 is SNHLY and CDR2 is FYNNEI. The CDR3 extends over 13 amino acids. CDR3 sequence reads: CASSALSGNTIYF. For the CDR3, the DNA is TGTGCCAGCAGTGCCCTCTCTGGAAACACCATATATTTT. Filled out from reference TRBV2 and TRBJ1-3, the complete variable domain reads EPEVTQTPSHQVTQMGQEVILRCVPISNHLYFYWYRQILGQKVEFLVSFYNNEISEKSEIFDDQFSVERPDGSNFTLKIRSTKLEDSAMYFCASSALSGNTIYFGEGSWLTVV.

This clone has only a few counts. V usage is TRBV7-6 and J usage is TRBJ2-1; TRBD2 might be the D (5 bases). The germline V gene has CDR1 SGHVS and CDR2 FNYEAQ. V was shortened by 2 bases and J by 8 bases, with 10 bases between the two germline ends. The CDR3 is made up of 13 amino acids. The CDR3 DNA reads as TGTGCCAGCAGCTTACAACTAGACGATGAGCAGTTCTTC. It codes for CASSLQLDDEQFF. Combining the CDR3 with reference TRBV7-6 and TRBJ2-1 gives the whole variable domain GAGVSQSPRYKVTKRGQDVALRCDPISGHVSLYWYRQALGQGPEFLTYFNYEAQQDKSGLPNDRFSAERPEGSISTLTIQRTEQRDSAMYRCASSLQLDDEQFFGPGTRLTVL.

A few counts support this clone. J is TRBJ2-5 and V is TRBV6-1; D possibly corresponds to TRBD2 (6 bases). The CDR3 totals 15 residues. V shed 8 bases and J shed 4 bases, with 20 bases lying between them. Germline CDR1 and CDR2: MNHNS and SASEGT. The CDR3 DNA reads as TGTGCCAGCCTGTCTGGGGGGTACATCTCAGAGACCCAGTACTTC. It yields the protein CASLSGGYISETQYF.

Only a few counts were recorded for this clone. The V call is TRBV4-2, the J call TRBJ2-7, with D possibly being TRBD1 (6 bases). Trimming removed 0 bases at V and 2 bases at J, with 11 bases between. Germline assignment: CDR1 LGHNA and CDR2 YNFKEQ. The CDR3 runs 15 residues. The CDR3 DNA reads as TGTGCCAGCAGCCAAGATTTTGGACAGCCCTACGAGCAGTACTTC. Translation: CASSQDFGQPYEQYF.

This clone occurred a few times. This rearrangement joins TRBV29-1 to TRBJ2-3; 13 positions agree with TRBD2. CDR1 SQVTM and CDR2 ANQGSEA come from the germline V gene. This CDR3 is built from 16 residues. V was pared by 4 bases and J by 4 bases, with 8 bases of the junction left unmatched. CDR3 in amino acids: CSVVTSGRAWADTQYF. The CDR3 bases are TGCAGCGTTGTAACTAGCGGGAGGGCCTGGGCAGATACGCAGTATTTT.

The chain is built from TRBV5-5 and TRBJ2-7; a possible D gene is TRBD1 (5 bases). Trimming left V 4 bases short and J 1 base short, with 15 bases between. This CDR3 region has 15 residues. Germline values: CDR1 SGHKS, CDR2 YYEKEE (reference sequence). The DNA for the CDR3 is TGTGCCAGCAGCCCCCAAGTGGGGCAATCCTACGAGCAGTACTTC. Its translation: CASSPQVGQSYEQYF.